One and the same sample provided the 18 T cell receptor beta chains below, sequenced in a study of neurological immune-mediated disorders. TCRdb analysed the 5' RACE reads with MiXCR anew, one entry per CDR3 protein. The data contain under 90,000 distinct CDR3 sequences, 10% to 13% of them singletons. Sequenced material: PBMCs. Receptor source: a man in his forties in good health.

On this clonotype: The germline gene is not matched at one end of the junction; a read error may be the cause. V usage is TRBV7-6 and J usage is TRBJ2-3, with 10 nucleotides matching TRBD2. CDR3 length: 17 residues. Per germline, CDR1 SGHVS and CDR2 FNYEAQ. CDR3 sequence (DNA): TGTGCCATCAGCTGGGGACCGGGACTAGCGAGCGCAGATACGCAGTATTTT. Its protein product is CAISWGPGLASADTQYF.

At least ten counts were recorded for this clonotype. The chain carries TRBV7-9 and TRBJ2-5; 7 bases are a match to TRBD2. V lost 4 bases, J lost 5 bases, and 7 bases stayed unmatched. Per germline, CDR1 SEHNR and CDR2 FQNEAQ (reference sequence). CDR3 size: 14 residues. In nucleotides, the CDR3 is TGTGCCAGCAGCTCTACTAGCGTATACGAGACCCAGTACTTC. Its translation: CASSSTSVYETQYF.

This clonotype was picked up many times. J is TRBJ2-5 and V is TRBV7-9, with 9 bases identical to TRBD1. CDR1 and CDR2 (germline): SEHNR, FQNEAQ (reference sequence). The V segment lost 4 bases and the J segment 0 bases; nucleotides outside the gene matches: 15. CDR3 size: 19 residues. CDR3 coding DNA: TGTGCCAGCAGCTCACCCCCGGACAGGGGACGGGGGTACCAAGAGACCCAGTACTTC. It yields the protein CASSSPPDRGRGYQETQYF.

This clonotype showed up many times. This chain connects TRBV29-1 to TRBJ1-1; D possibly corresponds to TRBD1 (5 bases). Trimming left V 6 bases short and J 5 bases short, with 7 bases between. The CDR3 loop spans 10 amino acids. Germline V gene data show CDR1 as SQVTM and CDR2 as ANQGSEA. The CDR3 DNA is TGCAGCGTGGGGACGACTGAAGCTTTCTTT. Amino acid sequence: CSVGTTEAFF.

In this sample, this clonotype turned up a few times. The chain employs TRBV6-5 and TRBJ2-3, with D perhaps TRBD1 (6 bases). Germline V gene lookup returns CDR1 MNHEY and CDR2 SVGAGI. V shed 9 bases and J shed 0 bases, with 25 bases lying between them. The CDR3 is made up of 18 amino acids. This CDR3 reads CARYSSCSWGPSTDTQYF. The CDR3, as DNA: TGTGCCAGATACTCCAGCTGTTCATGGGGGCCTAGCACAGATACGCAGTATTTT.

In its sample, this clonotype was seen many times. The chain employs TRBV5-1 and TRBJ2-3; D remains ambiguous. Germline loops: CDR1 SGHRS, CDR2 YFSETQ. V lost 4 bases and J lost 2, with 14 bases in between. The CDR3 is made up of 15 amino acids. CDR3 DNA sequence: TGCGCCAGCAGCGAGTTGCGGTCATCCACAGATACGCAGTATTTT. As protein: CASSELRSSTDTQYF.

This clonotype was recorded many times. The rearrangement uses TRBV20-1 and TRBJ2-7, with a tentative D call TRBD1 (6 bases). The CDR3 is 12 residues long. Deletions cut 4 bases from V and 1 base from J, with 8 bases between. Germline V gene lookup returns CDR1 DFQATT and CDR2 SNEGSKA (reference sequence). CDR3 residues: CSANDRSYEQYF. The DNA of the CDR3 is TGCAGTGCTAATGACAGGTCCTACGAGCAGTACTTC.

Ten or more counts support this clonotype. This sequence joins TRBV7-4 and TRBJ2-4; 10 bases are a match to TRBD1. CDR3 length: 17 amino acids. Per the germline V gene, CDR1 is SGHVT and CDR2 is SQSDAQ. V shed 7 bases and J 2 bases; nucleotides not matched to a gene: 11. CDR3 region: CASTKVPDRGTKNIQYF. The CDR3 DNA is TGTGCCAGCACCAAAGTCCCGGACAGGGGGACCAAAAACATTCAGTACTTC.

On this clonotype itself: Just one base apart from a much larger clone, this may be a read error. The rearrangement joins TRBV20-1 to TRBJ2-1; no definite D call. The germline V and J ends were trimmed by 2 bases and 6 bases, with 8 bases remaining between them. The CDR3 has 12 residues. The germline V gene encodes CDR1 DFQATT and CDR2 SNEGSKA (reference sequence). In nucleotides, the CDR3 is TGCAGTGCTAGAAGTTCGGGCAATGAGCAGTTCTTC. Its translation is CSARSSGNEQFF.

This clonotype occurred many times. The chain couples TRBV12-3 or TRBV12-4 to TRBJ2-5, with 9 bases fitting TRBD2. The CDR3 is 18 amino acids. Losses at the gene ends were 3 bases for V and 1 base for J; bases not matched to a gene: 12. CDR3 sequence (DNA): TGTGCCAGCAGTTTCAACTTCCTGGCTAGCGGGACCCAAGAGACCCAGTACTTC. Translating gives CASSFNFLASGTQETQYF.

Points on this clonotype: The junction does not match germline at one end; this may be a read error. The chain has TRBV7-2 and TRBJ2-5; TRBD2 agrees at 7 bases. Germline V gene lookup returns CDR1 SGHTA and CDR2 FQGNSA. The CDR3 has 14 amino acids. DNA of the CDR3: TGTCCCAGCAGCCCGAGACTAGCCCTGGAGACCCAGTACTTC. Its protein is CPSSPRLALETQYF.

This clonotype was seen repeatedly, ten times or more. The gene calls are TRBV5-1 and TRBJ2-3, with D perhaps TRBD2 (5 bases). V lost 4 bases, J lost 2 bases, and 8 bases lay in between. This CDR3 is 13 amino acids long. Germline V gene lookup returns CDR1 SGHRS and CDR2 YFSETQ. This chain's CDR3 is CASSPGNTDTQYF. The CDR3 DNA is TGCGCCAGCAGCCCGGGGAACACAGATACGCAGTATTTT.

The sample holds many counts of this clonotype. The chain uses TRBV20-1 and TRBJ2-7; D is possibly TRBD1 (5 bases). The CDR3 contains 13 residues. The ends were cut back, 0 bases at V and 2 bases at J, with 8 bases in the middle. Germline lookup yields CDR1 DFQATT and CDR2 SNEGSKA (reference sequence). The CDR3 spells CSARDDSTYEQYF. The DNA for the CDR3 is TGCAGTGCTAGAGATGACAGTACCTACGAGCAGTACTTC.

The CDR3 DNA sequence: TGTGCCAGCAGATCCGGGGCGGAGGGGGAGCTGTTTTTT. Translated, it gives CASRSGAEGELFF. The J gene is TRBJ2-2, the V gene TRBV7-9; the D call may be TRBD1 or TRBD2 (5 bases each). Trimming pared 6 bases from V and 8 bases from J, leaving 13 bases between. Germline values: CDR1 SEHNR, CDR2 FQNEAQ (reference sequence). The CDR3 covers 13 residues.

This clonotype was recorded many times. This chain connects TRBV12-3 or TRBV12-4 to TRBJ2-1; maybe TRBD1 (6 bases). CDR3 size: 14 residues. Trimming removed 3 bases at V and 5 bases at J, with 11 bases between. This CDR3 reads CASSLPQGNNEQFF. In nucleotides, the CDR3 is TGTGCCAGCAGTTTGCCACAGGGTAACAATGAGCAGTTCTTC.

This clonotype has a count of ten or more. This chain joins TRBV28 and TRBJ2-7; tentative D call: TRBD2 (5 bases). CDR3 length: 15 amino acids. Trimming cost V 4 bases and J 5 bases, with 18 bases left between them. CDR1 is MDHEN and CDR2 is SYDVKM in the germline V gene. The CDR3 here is CASSSTRLAVDEQYF. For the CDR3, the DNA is TGTGCCAGCAGTTCAACGCGGCTAGCCGTCGACGAGCAGTACTTC. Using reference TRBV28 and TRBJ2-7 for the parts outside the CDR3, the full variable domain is DVKVTQSSRYLVKRTGEKVFLECVQDMDHENMFWYRQDPGLGLRLIYFSYDVKMKEKGDIPEGYSVSREKKERFSLILESASTNQTSMYLCASSSTRLAVDEQYFGPGTRLTVT.

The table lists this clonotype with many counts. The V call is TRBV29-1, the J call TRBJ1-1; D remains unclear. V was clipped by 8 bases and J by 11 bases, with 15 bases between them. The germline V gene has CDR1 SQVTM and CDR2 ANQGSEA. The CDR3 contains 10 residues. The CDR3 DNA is TGCAGCTCCGGGGAGGCGGGGGCTTTCTTT. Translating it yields CSSGEAGAFF.

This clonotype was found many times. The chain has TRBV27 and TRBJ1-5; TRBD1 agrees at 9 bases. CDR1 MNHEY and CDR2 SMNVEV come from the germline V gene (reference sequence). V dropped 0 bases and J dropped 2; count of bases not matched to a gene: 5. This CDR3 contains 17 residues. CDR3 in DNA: TGTGCCAGCAGTTTATCACTTACAGGGGGCGGCAATCAGCCCCAGCATTTT. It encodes CASSLSLTGGGNQPQHF.